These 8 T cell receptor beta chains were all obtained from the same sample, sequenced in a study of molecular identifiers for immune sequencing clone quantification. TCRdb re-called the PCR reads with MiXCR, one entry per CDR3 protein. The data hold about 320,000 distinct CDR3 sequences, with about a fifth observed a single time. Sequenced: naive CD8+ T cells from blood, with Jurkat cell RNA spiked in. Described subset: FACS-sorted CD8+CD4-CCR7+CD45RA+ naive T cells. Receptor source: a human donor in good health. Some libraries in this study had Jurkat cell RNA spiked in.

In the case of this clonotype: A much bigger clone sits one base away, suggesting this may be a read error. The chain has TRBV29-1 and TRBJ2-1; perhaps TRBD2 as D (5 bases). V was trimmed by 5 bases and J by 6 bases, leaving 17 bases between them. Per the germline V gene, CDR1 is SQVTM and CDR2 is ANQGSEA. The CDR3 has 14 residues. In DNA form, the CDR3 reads TGCAGCGTTATTTTACGGGGTATGGGCAATGAGCAGTTCTTC. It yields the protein CSVILRGMGNEQFF.

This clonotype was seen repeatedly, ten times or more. This CDR3 reads CASSYSVLGVETQYF. As DNA, the CDR3 is TGTGCCAGCAGTTACTCCGTTTTGGGAGTGGAGACCCAGTACTTC. The chain has TRBV6-2 or TRBV6-3 and TRBJ2-5; D may be TRBD2 (5 bases). The length of the CDR3 is 15 residues. Germline V gene sequence: CDR1 MNHEY, CDR2 SVGEGT. V was shortened by 0 bases and J by 5 bases, with 13 bases between the two germline ends.

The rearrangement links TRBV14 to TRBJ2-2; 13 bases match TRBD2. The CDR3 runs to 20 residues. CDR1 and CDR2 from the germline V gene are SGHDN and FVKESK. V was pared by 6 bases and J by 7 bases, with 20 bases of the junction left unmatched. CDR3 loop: CASSEGPDAWTSGSVGELFF. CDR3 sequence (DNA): TGTGCCAGCAGTGAGGGTCCCGATGCCTGGACTAGCGGGAGCGTCGGGGAGCTGTTTTTT.

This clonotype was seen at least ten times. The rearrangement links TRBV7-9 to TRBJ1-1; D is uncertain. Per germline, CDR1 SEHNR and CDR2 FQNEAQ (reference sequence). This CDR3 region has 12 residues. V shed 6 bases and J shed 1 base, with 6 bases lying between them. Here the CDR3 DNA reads TGTGCCAGCAGGCCCTCGAACACTGAAGCTTTCTTT. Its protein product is CASRPSNTEAFF. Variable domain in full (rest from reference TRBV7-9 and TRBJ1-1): DTGVSQNPRHKITKRGQNVTFRCDPISEHNRLYWYRQTLGQGPEFLTYFQNEAQLEKSRLLSDRFSAERPKGSFSTLEIQRTEQGDSAMYLCASRPSNTEAFFGQGTRLTVV.

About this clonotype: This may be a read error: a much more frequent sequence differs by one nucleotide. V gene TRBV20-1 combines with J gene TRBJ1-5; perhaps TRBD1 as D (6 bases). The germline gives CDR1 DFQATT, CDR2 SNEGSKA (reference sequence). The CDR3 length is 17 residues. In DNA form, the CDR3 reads TGCAGTGCTAGAGACAGGGGAGGAATATACGGCAATCAGCTCCAGCATTTT. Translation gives CSARDRGGIYGNQLQHF.

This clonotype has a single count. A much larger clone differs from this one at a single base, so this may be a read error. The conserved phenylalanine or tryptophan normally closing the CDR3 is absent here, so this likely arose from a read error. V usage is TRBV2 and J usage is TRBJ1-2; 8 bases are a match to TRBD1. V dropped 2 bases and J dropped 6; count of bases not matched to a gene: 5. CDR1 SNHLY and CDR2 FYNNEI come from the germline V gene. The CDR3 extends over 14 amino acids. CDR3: CASSEMNRGDGYTL. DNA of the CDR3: TGTGCCAGCAGTGAAATGAACAGGGGGGATGGCTACACCCTC.

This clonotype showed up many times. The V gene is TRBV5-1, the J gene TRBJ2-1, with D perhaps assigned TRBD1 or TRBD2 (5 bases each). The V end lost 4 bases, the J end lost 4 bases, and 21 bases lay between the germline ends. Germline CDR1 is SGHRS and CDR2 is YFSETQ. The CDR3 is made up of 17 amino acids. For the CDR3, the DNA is TGCGCCAGCAGCACGGGGCTCCAAGAAGGACATTACAATGAGCAGTTCTTC. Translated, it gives CASSTGLQEGHYNEQFF.

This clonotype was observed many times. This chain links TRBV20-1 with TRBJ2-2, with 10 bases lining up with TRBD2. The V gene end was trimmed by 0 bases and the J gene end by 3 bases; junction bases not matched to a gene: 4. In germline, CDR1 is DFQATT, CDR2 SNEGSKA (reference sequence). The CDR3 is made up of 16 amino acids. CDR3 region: CSARESSGGYTGELFF. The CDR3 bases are TGCAGTGCTAGAGAGTCTAGCGGGGGATACACCGGGGAGCTGTTTTTT.